One and the same sample provided the 25 T cell receptor beta chains below, sequenced in a study of control samples from healthy donors and cancer patients. TCRdb keeps only in-frame clones here, not all; method: immunoSEQ multiplex PCR. Among roughly 63,000 clones, around 90% were seen once, and the ten largest hold about 1.8%. Material for sequencing was PBMCs. These receptor sequences come from a man in his forties with colorectal cancer.

A single count supports this clone. The rearrangement joins TRBV7-3 to TRBJ2-3; 8 bases match TRBD2. Germline CDR1 reads SGHTA; CDR2 reads FQGTGA. This CDR3 region has 15 residues. With V trimmed by 3 bases and J by 5 bases, 7 bases remained unmatched. The CDR3 protein is CASSFTGGPVDTQYF. Written as DNA, the CDR3 is TGTGCCAGCAGCTTCACGGGGGGGCCAGTAGATACGCAGTATTTT.

The V gene is TRBV18, the J gene TRBJ2-3; TRBD1 matches at 7 bases. Unmatched junction bases numbered 4, after V lost 4 bases and J lost 0 bases. Per the germline V gene, CDR1 is KGHSH and CDR2 is LQKENI. The CDR3 is 15 amino acids. The CDR3 coding sequence is TGTGCCAGCTCACAAAACAGGGGCAGCACAGATACGCAGTATTTT. Translation gives CASSQNRGSTDTQYF.

The chain carries TRBV5-1 and TRBJ2-3; D unresolved. V lost 0 bases to trimming and J lost 0 bases, with 5 bases between them. The CDR3 is 14 amino acids. Germline V gives CDR1 SGHRS, CDR2 YFSETQ. CDR3 amino acids: CASSLETSTDTQYF. The CDR3 coding sequence is TGCGCCAGCAGCTTGGAAACTAGCACAGATACGCAGTATTTT.

The table lists this clone with a count of one. V and J are TRBV5-4 and TRBJ1-6; 9 bases agree with TRBD1. The CDR3 consists of 16 residues. Trimming took 0 bases from V and 7 from J; bases not matched to a gene: 5. Germline-derived CDR1 and CDR2 are SGHNT and YYREEE (reference sequence). The DNA of the CDR3 is TGTGCCAGCAGCTTGGGTGGACAGGGGATCAATTCACCCCTCCACTTT. Amino acid sequence: CASSLGGQGINSPLHF.

The chain carries TRBV27 and TRBJ1-5; TRBD1 matches at 11 bases. The CDR3 sequence is 16 residues long. Germline CDR1 reads MNHEY; CDR2 reads SMNVEV (reference sequence). V was clipped by 3 bases and J by 7 bases; unmatched bases: 8. CDR3 coding DNA: TGTGCCAGCAGTTTCCGTGTCGGGACAGGGGGACAGCCCCAGCATTTT. The encoded protein is CASSFRVGTGGQPQHF.

The rearrangement uses TRBV2 and TRBJ2-7; 8 bases agree with TRBD1. CDR1 is SNHLY and CDR2 is FYNNEI in the germline V gene. The CDR3 sequence is 13 residues long. V was clipped by 8 bases and J by 4 bases; unmatched bases: 7. The CDR3 nucleotides read TGTGCCAGCTACTGGACAGGGAAGTACGAGCAGTACTTC. This sequence encodes CASYWTGKYEQYF.

The J gene is TRBJ2-6, the V gene TRBV6-5, with D unresolved. V lost 0 bases and J 0 bases, leaving 3 bases between the germline ends. The CDR3 extends over 15 amino acids. Germline assignment: CDR1 MNHEY and CDR2 SVGAGI. The CDR3 DNA reads as TGTGCCAGCAGTTACTCGGTCTCTGGGGCCAACGTCCTGACTTTC. This translates into CASSYSVSGANVLTF.

This clone appeared once. The V gene is TRBV3-1 (or the pseudogene TRBV3-2), the J gene TRBJ1-5; D gene uncertain. The CDR3 extends over 16 amino acids. Looked up from germline, CDR1 is LGHDT and CDR2 is YNNKEL (reference sequence). V was clipped by 0 bases and J by 2 bases, with 11 bases between them. The DNA for the CDR3 is TGTGCCAGCAGCCAAGAGGAAGGGAAGGGCAATCAGCCCCAGCATTTT. This gives the protein CASSQEEGKGNQPQHF.

This rearrangement joins TRBV19 to TRBJ1-2; unclear D gene. Trimming left V 6 bases short and J 2 bases short, with 7 bases between. Per the germline V gene, CDR1 is LNHDA and CDR2 is SQIVND (reference sequence). This CDR3 region has 12 residues. CDR3 region: CASRVGNYGYTF. CDR3 in DNA: TGTGCCAGTAGGGTAGGGAACTATGGCTACACCTTC.

This clone was picked up one time. This chain uses TRBV6-5 with TRBJ1-2; 9 nucleotides match TRBD1. In germline, CDR1 is MNHEY, CDR2 SVGAGI. The CDR3 consists of 15 residues. V shed 6 bases, J shed 8 bases, and the junction held 13 bases outside the gene matches. The DNA for the CDR3 is TGTGCCAGCAGGAGTGTGGGACAGGGATCGTGGGGCTACACCTTC. Amino acid sequence: CASRSVGQGSWGYTF.

The V gene is TRBV7-2, the J gene TRBJ2-7; 8 bases map to TRBD1. Germline CDR1 reads SGHTA; CDR2 reads FQGNSA. V lost 6 bases to trimming and J lost 5 bases; unmatched junction nucleotides: 9. The CDR3 is 14 amino acids. CDR3 region: CASSKQGASNEQYF. DNA of the CDR3: TGTGCCAGCAGTAAGCAGGGGGCGAGCAACGAGCAGTACTTC.

The rearrangement uses TRBV7-3 and TRBJ2-7; 10 bases are a match to TRBD1. Trimming cost V 5 bases and J 2 bases; bases outside gene matches: 6. Germline V gene lookup returns CDR1 SGHTA and CDR2 FQGTGA. This CDR3 has 15 amino acids. CDR3 sequence reads: CASSRGQGTTYEQYF. The CDR3 DNA reads as TGTGCCAGCAGCCGGGGACAGGGGACAACCTACGAGCAGTACTTC.

The chain joins TRBV5-1 to TRBJ1-5; D is ambiguous. The germline V gene has CDR1 SGHRS and CDR2 YFSETQ. The CDR3 is made up of 14 amino acids. Trimming stripped 0 bases from V and 2 bases from J, with 6 bases between. CDR3: CASSLDSGNQPQHF. The CDR3 DNA reads TGCGCCAGCAGCTTGGATTCTGGCAATCAGCCCCAGCATTTT.

This chain connects TRBV7-2 to TRBJ1-1; D is uncertain. CDR1 and CDR2 from the germline V gene are SGHTA and FQGNSA. The CDR3 is 14 amino acids. Trimming cost V 5 bases and J 6 bases, with 16 bases left between them. CDR3 sequence (DNA): TGTGCCAGCAGCCGTTATGGGGAGGAGGCTGAAGCTTTCTTT. Translating it yields CASSRYGEEAEAFF.

In DNA, the CDR3 is TGTGCCAGTAGTATTGGAGGCAGCTACAATCAGCCCCAGCATTTT. Encoded protein: CASSIGGSYNQPQHF. The V call is TRBV19, the J call TRBJ1-5; D remains unclear. The V and J ends lost 3 bases and 3 bases respectively, with 12 bases between them. The CDR3 totals 15 residues. Germline CDR1 is LNHDA and CDR2 is SQIVND (reference sequence). The full variable domain, with the rest looked up from reference TRBV19 and TRBJ1-5, is DGGITQSPKYLFRKEGQNVTLSCEQNLNHDAMYWYRQDPGQGLRLIYYSQIVNDFQKGDIAEGYSVSREKKESFPLTVTSAQKNPTAFYLCASSIGGSYNQPQHFGDGTRLSIL.

This chain connects TRBV11-2 to TRBJ2-2; 7 bases agree with TRBD1. V lost 3 bases, J lost 0 bases, and 1 base stayed unmatched. The CDR3 is 15 amino acids. Per the germline V gene, CDR1 is SGHAT and CDR2 is FQNNGV. The CDR3 bases are TGTGCCAGCAGCTTCGACAGGGCGAACACCGGGGAGCTGTTTTTT. It specifies CASSFDRANTGELFF.

This clone was seen more than once but under ten times. Here the CDR3 reads CASSPNSNQPQHF. CDR3 DNA sequence: TGTGCCAGCAGTCCCAATAGCAATCAGCCCCAGCATTTT. The genes are TRBV12-3 or TRBV12-4 and TRBJ1-5; D remains unclear. Trimming left V 5 bases short and J 0 bases short, with 5 bases between. The CDR3 sequence is 13 residues long.

The J gene is TRBJ2-7, the V gene TRBV11-3, with 8 bases matching TRBD2. V was clipped by 10 bases and J by 1 base; unmatched bases: 9. Germline lookup yields CDR1 SGHNT and CDR2 YENEEA. The CDR3 has 14 amino acids. CDR3 sequence reads: CATGERGISYEQYF. The CDR3 nucleotides are TGTGCCACGGGGGAGCGGGGGATTTCCTACGAGCAGTACTTC.

V usage is TRBV6-5 and J usage is TRBJ1-6, with D possibly TRBD1 on 5 matching bases. Per germline, CDR1 MNHEY and CDR2 SVGAGI. The CDR3 is made up of 14 amino acids. The V gene lost 5 bases and the J gene lost 10 bases, with 15 bases spanning the gap. CDR3 residues: CASSQQEGNSPLHF. In nucleotides, the CDR3 is TGTGCCAGCAGTCAACAGGAAGGAAACTCACCCCTCCACTTT.

V and J are TRBV5-1 and TRBJ1-4; D might be TRBD1 (5 bases). CDR1 SGHRS and CDR2 YFSETQ come from the germline V gene. The CDR3 totals 15 residues. V gave up 5 bases and J gave up 5 bases, with 16 bases separating them. For the CDR3, the DNA is TGCGCCAGCAGTCTCTCCGGGACCAAGAATGAAAAACTGTTTTTT. It encodes CASSLSGTKNEKLFF.

The chain links TRBV5-1 to TRBJ1-1; D ambiguous. The germline gives CDR1 SGHRS, CDR2 YFSETQ. Trimming shortened V by 3 bases and J by 1 base, and 7 bases separated the two germline ends. The CDR3 loop spans 13 amino acids. The chain's CDR3 is CASSSQGNTEAFF. CDR3 nucleotide sequence: TGCGCCAGCAGCTCCCAAGGGAACACTGAAGCTTTCTTT.

This chain links TRBV6-6 with TRBJ2-1; TRBD1 matches at 9 bases. CDR1 is MNHNY and CDR2 is SVGAGI in the germline V gene (reference sequence). V lost 5 bases and J lost 10; bases outside the gene matches: 12. This CDR3 contains 15 residues. This CDR3 is CASSTPGTGTQEQFF. CDR3 DNA sequence: TGTGCCAGCAGTACACCCGGGACAGGGACTCAGGAGCAGTTCTTC.

This clone was recorded once. This chain uses TRBV4-1 with TRBJ1-2; D not certain. The CDR3 covers 13 residues. Germline lookup yields CDR1 MGHRA and CDR2 YSYEKL. V was trimmed by 0 bases and J by 4 bases, leaving 6 bases between them. CDR3 coding DNA: TGCGCCAGCAGCCAAGACGGCTCCTATGGCTACACCTTC. Encoded protein: CASSQDGSYGYTF.

The chain has TRBV5-1 and TRBJ2-3; 7 bases are shared with TRBD1. This CDR3 has 16 amino acids. V was clipped by 4 bases and J by 4 bases; unmatched bases: 12. CDR1 is SGHRS and CDR2 is YFSETQ in the germline V gene. The CDR3, as DNA: TGCGCCAGCAGCAACGGACAGGCAAAAGGAGCAGATACGCAGTATTTT. Its translation: CASSNGQAKGADTQYF.

This clone was observed once. This rearrangement joins TRBV30 to TRBJ1-2, with D perhaps matching TRBD1 (5 bases). The CDR3 contains 13 residues. With 0 bases removed from V and 9 bases from J, the gap between germline ends came to 14 bases. Germline CDR1 is GTSNPN and CDR2 is SVGIG (reference sequence). This CDR3 is CAWSVRWDSRYTF. CDR3 in DNA: TGTGCCTGGAGTGTACGCTGGGACTCGCGCTACACCTTC.